This TCR beta chain was sequenced for a study of blood T cell repertoires in COVID-19. The wider study: Both acute and convalescent COVID-19 samples were obtained from the United States, Italy and Spain. T cells, B-cell-depleted T cells, or PBMCs provided the cDNA or gDNA that served as material.

In the authors' workflow: The authors estimated nucleated cell counts from reference gene primer amplification. Measured with immunoSEQ multiplex PCR; TCRdb has only the in-frame clones, and not every one. Clonal size and the V and J genes are those of that table, whereas D and trimming came from the DNA. The sample has some 250,000 clones, approximately 88% seen once. From germline, CDR1 is SNHLY and CDR2 FYNNEI. The CDR3 length is 11 residues. V dropped 1 base and J dropped 11 bases, with 8 bases sitting between them. The sequenced sample was peripheral blood. V and J are TRBV2 and TRBJ1-1; the D gene is possibly TRBD1 (5 bases). The origin of this receptor is a woman aged 30 to 39 with acute or convalescent COVID-19. Here the CDR3 reads CASSEVGAAFF. The CDR3 bases are TGTGCCAGCAGTGAAGTAGGGGCCGCTTTCTTT.